This T cell receptor (beta chain) was sequenced during a study of T-cell memory formation after mild COVID-19. Study in general: Across donors, TCR clusters were largely donor specific. Points from the study as a whole: The finding that pre-infection memory included some responding clones suggested that cross-reactive memory joined. Day 15 to 85 contracting clones showed balanced CD4/CD8; later expanders leaned CD4+. Contracting CD4+ clones were located mainly in CM and EM, and CD8+ clones in EMRA.

This clonotype was counted only a few times. What it binds is not known. One entry per CDR3 protein results from TCRdb running MiXCR on the 5' RACE reads. The repertoire includes roughly 100,000 distinct CDR3 sequences, about 18% of them detected once, and roughly 31% sits in the top ten. The CDR3 covers 13 residues. V lost 3 bases and J 0 bases, leaving 5 bases between the germline ends. The germline V gene encodes CDR1 SEHNR and CDR2 FQNEAQ (reference sequence). J is TRBJ1-1 and V is TRBV7-9; D is unresolved. The TCR originated in an adult woman who had mild COVID-19 (a few samples of this study predate the infection). Cell type and time point are not known. Sequencing used PBMCs or a T cell subset sorted from them (not recorded which). CDR3 residues: CASSFHLNTEAFF. CDR3 sequence (DNA): TGTGCCAGCAGCTTCCACTTGAACACTGAAGCTTTCTTT.